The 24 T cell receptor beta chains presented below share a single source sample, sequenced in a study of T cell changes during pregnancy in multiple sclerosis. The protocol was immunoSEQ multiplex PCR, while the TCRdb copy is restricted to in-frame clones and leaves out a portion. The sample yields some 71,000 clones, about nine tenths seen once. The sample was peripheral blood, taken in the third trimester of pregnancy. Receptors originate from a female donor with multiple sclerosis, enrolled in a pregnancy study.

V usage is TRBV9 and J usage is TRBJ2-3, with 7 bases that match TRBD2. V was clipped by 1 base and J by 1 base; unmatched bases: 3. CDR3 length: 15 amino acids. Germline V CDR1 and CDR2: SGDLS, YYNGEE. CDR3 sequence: CASSVTSVGTDTQYF. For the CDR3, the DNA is TGTGCCAGCAGCGTAACTAGCGTGGGCACAGATACGCAGTATTTT.

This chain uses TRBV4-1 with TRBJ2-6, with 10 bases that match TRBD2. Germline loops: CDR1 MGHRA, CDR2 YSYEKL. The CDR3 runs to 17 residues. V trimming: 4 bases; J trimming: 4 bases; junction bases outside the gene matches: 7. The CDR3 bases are TGCGCCAGCAGCCGGCAAGCGGGGGGGCTCGGGGCCAACGTCCTGACTTTC. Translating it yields CASSRQAGGLGANVLTF.

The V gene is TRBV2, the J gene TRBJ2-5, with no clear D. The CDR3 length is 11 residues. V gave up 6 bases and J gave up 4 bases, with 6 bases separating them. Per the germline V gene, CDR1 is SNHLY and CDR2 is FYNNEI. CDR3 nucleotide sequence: TGTGCCAGCAGAACGAGAGAGACCCAGTACTTC. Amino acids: CASRTRETQYF.

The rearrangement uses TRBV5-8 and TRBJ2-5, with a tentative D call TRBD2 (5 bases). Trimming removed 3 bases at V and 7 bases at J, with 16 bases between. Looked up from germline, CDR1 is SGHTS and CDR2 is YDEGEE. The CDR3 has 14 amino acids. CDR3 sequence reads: CASSYYGSPGTQYF. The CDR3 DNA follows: TGTGCCAGCAGCTACTATGGGAGCCCCGGGACCCAGTACTTC.

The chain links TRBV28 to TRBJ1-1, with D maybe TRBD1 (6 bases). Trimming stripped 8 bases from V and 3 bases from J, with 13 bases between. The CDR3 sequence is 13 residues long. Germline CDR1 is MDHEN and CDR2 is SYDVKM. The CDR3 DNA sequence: TGTGCCAGCTCCGGTTGGGGGCACACTGAAGCTTTCTTT. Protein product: CASSGWGHTEAFF.

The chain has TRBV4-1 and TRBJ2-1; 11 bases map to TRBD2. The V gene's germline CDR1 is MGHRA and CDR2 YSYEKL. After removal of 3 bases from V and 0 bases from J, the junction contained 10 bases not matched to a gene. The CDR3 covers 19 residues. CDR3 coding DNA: TGCGCCAGCAGCCAGATTAGCGGGGGGGCTGGGATCTCCTACAATGAGCAGTTCTTC. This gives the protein CASSQISGGAGISYNEQFF.

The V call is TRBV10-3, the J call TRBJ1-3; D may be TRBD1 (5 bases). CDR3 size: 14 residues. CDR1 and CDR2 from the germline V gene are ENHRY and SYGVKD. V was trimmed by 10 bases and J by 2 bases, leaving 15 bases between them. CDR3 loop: CATLTGGAGNTIYF. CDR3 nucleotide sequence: TGTGCCACTCTAACGGGGGGGGCTGGAAACACCATATATTTT.

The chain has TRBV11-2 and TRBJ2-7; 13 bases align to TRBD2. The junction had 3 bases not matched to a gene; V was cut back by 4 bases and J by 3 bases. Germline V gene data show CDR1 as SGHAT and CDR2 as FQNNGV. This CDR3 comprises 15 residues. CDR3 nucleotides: TGTGCCAGCAGCTCGACTAGCGGGGGGTTCTACGAGCAGTACTTC. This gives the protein CASSSTSGGFYEQYF.

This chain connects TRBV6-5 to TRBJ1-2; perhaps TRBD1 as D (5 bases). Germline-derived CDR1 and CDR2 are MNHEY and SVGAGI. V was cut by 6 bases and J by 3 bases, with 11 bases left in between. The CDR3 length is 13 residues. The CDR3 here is CASRIREDYGYTF. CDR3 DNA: TGTGCCAGCAGGATCAGGGAGGACTATGGCTACACCTTC.

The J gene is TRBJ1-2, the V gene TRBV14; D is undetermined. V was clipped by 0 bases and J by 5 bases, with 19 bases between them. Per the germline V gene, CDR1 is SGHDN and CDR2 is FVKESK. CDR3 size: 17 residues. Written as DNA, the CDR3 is TGTGCCAGCAGCCAAGATTCAACGGTCCCCAGACTATATGGCTACACCTTC. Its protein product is CASSQDSTVPRLYGYTF.

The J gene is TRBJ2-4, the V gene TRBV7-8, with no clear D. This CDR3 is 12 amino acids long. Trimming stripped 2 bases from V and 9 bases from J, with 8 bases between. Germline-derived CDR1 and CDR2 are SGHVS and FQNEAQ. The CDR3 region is CASSLNSPIQYF. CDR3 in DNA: TGTGCCAGCAGCTTAAACAGTCCCATTCAGTACTTC. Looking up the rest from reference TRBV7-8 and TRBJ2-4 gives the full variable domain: GAGVSQSPRYKVAKRGQDVALRCDPISGHVSLFWYQQALGQGPEFLTYFQNEAQLDKSGLPSDRFFAERPEGSVSTLKIQRTQQEDSAVYLCASSLNSPIQYFGAGTRLSVL.

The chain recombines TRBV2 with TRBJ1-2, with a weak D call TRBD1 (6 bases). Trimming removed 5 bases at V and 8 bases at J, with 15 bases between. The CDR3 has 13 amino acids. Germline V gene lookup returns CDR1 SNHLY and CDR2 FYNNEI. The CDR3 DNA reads TGTGCCAGCAGTTTTAGACAGGCGCAGGGCTACACCTTC. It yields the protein CASSFRQAQGYTF. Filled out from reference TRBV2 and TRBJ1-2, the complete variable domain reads EPEVTQTPSHQVTQMGQEVILRCVPISNHLYFYWYRQILGQKVEFLVSFYNNEISEKSEIFDDQFSVERPDGSNFTLKIRSTKLEDSAMYFCASSFRQAQGYTFGSGTRLTVV.

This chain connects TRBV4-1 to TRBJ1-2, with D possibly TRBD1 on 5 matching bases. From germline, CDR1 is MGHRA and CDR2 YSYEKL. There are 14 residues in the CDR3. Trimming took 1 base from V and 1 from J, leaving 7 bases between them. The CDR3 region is CASSQGQINYGYTF. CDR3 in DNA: TGCGCCAGCAGCCAAGGACAGATTAACTATGGCTACACCTTC.

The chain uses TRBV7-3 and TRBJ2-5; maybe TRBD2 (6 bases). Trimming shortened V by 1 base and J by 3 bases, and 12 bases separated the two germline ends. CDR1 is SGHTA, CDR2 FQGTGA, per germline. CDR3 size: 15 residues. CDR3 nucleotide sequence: TGTGCCAGCAGCTTAAGGGGGACGGGAGAAGAGACCCAGTACTTC. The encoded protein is CASSLRGTGEETQYF.

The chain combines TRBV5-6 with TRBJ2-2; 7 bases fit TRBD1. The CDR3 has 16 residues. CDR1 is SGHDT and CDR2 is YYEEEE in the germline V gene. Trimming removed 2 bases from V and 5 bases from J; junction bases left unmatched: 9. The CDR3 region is CASSFLSQGITGELFF. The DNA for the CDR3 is TGTGCCAGCAGCTTTCTCTCACAGGGGATAACCGGGGAGCTGTTTTTT.

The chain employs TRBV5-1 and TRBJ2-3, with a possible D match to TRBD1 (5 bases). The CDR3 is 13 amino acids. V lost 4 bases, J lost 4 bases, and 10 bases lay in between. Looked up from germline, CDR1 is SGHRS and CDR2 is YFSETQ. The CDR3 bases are TGCGCCAGCAGCCCTCAAGGGGCAGATACGCAGTATTTT. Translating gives CASSPQGADTQYF. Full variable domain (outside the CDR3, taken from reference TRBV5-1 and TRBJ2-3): KAGVTQTPRYLIKTRGQQVTLSCSPISGHRSVSWYQQTPGQGLQFLFEYFSETQRNKGNFPGRFSGRQFSNSRSEMNVSTLELGDSALYLCASSPQGADTQYFGPGTRLTVL.

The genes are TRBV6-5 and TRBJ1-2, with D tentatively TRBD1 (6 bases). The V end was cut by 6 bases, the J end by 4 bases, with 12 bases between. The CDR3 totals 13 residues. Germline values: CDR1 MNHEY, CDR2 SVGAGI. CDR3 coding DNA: TGTGCCAGCAGCTTTACAGGGATCTATGGCTACACCTTC. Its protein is CASSFTGIYGYTF.

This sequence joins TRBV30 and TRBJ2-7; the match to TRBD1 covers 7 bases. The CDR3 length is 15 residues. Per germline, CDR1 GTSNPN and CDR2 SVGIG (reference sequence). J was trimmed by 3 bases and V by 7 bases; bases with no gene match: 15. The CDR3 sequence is CASEAEQGQRYEQYF. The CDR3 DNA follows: TGTGCCTCGGAAGCTGAACAGGGACAGCGCTACGAGCAGTACTTC.

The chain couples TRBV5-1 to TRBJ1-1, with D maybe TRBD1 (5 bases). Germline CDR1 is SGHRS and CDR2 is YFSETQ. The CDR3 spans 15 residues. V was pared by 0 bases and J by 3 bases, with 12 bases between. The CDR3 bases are TGCGCCAGCAGCTTGGCCGGCAGGGTTGACACTGAAGCTTTCTTT. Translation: CASSLAGRVDTEAFF.

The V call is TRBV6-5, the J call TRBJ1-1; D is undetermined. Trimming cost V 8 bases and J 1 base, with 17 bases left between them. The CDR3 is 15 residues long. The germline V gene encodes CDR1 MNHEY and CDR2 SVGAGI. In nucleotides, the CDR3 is TGTGCCAGCGGGATCCCCGGGAATGGGAACACTGAAGCTTTCTTT. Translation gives CASGIPGNGNTEAFF.

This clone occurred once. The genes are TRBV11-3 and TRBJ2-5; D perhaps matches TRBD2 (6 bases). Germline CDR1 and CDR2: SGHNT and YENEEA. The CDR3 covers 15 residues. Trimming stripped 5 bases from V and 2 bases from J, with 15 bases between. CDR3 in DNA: TGTGCCAGCAGCGGCGGGGCCTCCCAACAAGAGACCCAGTACTTC. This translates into CASSGGASQQETQYF.

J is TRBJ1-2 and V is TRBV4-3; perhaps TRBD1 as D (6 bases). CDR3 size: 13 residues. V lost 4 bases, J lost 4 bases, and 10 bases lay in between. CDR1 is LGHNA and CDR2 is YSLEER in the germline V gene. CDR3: CASSLSTGYGYTF. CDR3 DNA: TGCGCCAGCAGCCTCTCGACAGGCTATGGCTACACCTTC.

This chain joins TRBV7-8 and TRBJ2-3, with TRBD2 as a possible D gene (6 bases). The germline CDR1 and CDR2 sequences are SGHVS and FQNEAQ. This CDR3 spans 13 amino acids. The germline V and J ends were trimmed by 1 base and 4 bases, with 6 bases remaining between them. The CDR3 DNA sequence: TGTGCCAGCAGCTTAGGCGGGGCAGATACGCAGTATTTT. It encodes CASSLGGADTQYF. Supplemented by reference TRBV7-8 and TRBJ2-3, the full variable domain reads GAGVSQSPRYKVAKRGQDVALRCDPISGHVSLFWYQQALGQGPEFLTYFQNEAQLDKSGLPSDRFFAERPEGSVSTLKIQRTQQEDSAVYLCASSLGGADTQYFGPGTRLTVL.

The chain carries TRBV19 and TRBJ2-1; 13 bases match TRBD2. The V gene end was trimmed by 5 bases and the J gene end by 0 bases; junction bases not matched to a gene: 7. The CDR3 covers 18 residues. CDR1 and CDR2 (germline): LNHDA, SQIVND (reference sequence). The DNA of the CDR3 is TGTGCCAGTAGTCCCCGACTAGCGGGGGGTCCCTCCTACAATGAGCAGTTCTTC. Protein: CASSPRLAGGPSYNEQFF.